A selection of T cell receptor beta chains follows, all from one sample in a study of blood T cell repertoires in COVID-19. TCRdb's copy holds only in-frame clones and misses some; the assay was immunoSEQ multiplex PCR. The data show a few hundred thousand clones, around nine tenths seen once. Source material: PBMCs or T cells enriched from blood (not recorded which). The receptors stem from a woman in her 50s who had recovered from COVID-19. Both conserved end residues are part of each CDR3. The order of the fields is V gene, D gene, J gene, clone size, CDR3 protein, CDR3 DNA. The D gene is left open where the match is weak. Size tells how often a clone was seen (once, few, many) or the class of an expanded clone, and some rows leave it out.

TRBV2	NA	TRBJ2-6	NA	CASTRGATSSGANVLTF	TGTGCCAGCACACGGGGGGCGACGAGCTCTGGGGCCAACGTCCTGACTTTC
TRBV5-1	NA	TRBJ1-1	once	CASSGKTALMNTEAFF	TGCGCCAGCAGCGGAAAGACAGCCCTAATGAACACTGAAGCTTTCTTT
TRBV18	NA	TRBJ1-2	NA	CASSPTEANYGYTF	TGTGCCAGCTCACCAACGGAGGCTAACTATGGCTACACCTTC
TRBV19	NA	TRBJ1-2	NA	CASSTGVNYGYTF	TGTGCCAGTAGTACCGGGGTCAACTATGGCTACACCTTC
TRBV30	NA	TRBJ2-7	NA	CAWRGMGDSNEQYF	TGTGCCTGGCGGGGGATGGGTGACTCCAACGAGCAGTACTTC
TRBV11-2	TRBD2	TRBJ2-1	NA	CASSLDDLSGGARNEQFF	TGTGCCAGCAGCTTAGATGACCTAAGCGGGGGGGCTAGGAATGAGCAGTTCTTC
TRBV6-7	NA	TRBJ2-7	NA	CASIQTGCSYEQYF	TGTGCCAGCATTCAAACAGGGTGCTCCTACGAGCAGTACTTC
TRBV5-1	NA	TRBJ1-1	NA	CASSRGSGTEAFF	TGCGCCAGCAGTCGGGGAAGCGGCACTGAAGCTTTCTTT
TRBV1	NA	TRBJ2-3	NA	CTSSHIRYGTDTQYF	TGCACCAGCAGCCATATCAGGTATGGCACAGATACGCAGTATTTT
TRBV3-1/TRBV3-2	TRBD1	TRBJ1-2	NA	CASSQDPGQGSYGYTF	TGTGCCAGCAGCCAAGACCCGGGACAGGGGTCCTATGGCTACACCTTC
TRBV15	NA	TRBJ2-1	NA	CATSRVRGTSYNEQFF	TGTGCCACCAGCAGAGTTAGGGGGACCTCCTACAATGAGCAGTTCTTC
TRBV7-2	TRBD1	TRBJ2-7	NA	CASSIGQGVPKEQYF	TGTGCCAGCAGCATCGGACAGGGTGTACCCAAGGAGCAGTACTTC
TRBV19	NA	TRBJ2-1	NA	CASTGSYNEQFF	TGTGCCAGTACAGGGTCCTACAATGAGCAGTTCTTC
TRBV2	NA	TRBJ2-7	NA	CASGRFAYEQYF	TGTGCCAGCGGCAGGTTCGCTTACGAGCAGTACTTC
TRBV2	NA	TRBJ1-5	NA	CASSVYSNQPQHF	TGTGCCAGCAGCGTTTATAGCAATCAGCCCCAGCATTTT
TRBV7-2	NA	TRBJ2-3	NA	CASSWVQGGPPDTQYF	TGTGCCAGCAGCTGGGTGCAGGGGGGCCCCCCGGATACGCAGTATTTT
TRBV28	NA	TRBJ1-5	NA	CASSLFLAGNQPQHF	TGTGCCAGCAGTTTATTTTTGGCGGGCAATCAGCCCCAGCATTTT
TRBV24-1	NA	TRBJ2-2	NA	CATSGGSGELFF	TGTGCCACCAGTGGAGGATCGGGGGAGCTGTTTTTT
TRBV12-3/TRBV12-4	NA	TRBJ1-1	NA	CASSPPGTEAFF	TGTGCCAGCAGCCCGCCGGGAACTGAAGCTTTCTTT
TRBV5-1	TRBD2	TRBJ2-7	NA	CASSWGGEASEQYF	TGCGCCAGCAGCTGGGGAGGGGAAGCATCAGAGCAGTACTTC
TRBV5-8	NA	TRBJ2-7	NA	CASSGRVRGHEQYF	TGTGCCAGCAGCGGTCGGGTCCGAGGCCACGAGCAGTACTTC
TRBV19	NA	TRBJ2-7	NA	CASSMVLDTYEQYF	TGTGCCAGTAGTATGGTTCTCGACACCTACGAGCAGTACTTC
TRBV2	TRBD1	TRBJ2-5	NA	CASKGAGETQYF	TGTGCCAGCAAGGGGGCCGGGGAGACCCAGTACTTC
TRBV28	NA	TRBJ1-1	NA	CASAGGGSTEAFF	TGTGCCAGCGCGGGCGGAGGCTCCACTGAAGCTTTCTTT
TRBV28	NA	TRBJ2-5	NA	CASSLVGPVEETQYF	TGTGCCAGCAGCCTTGTGGGGCCTGTCGAAGAGACCCAGTACTTC
TRBV5-4	NA	TRBJ1-1	NA	CASSLDHAGAFF	TGTGCCAGCAGCTTGGATCACGCGGGGGCTTTCTTT
TRBV6-1	TRBD1	TRBJ1-5	NA	CASSERTGGGNSNQPQHF	TGTGCCAGCAGTGAAAGGACAGGAGGGGGGAATAGCAATCAGCCCCAGCATTTT
TRBV18	NA	TRBJ1-5	NA	CASSSGTPDPQHF	TGTGCCAGCTCCTCCGGGACTCCTGATCCCCAGCATTTT
TRBV5-1	NA	TRBJ2-2	NA	CASSLVVRGQNTGELFF	TGCGCCAGCAGCTTGGTTGTTAGGGGACAGAACACCGGGGAGCTGTTTTTT
TRBV19	NA	TRBJ2-4	NA	CASSTAGDIQYF	TGTGCCAGTAGTACCGCCGGAGACATTCAGTACTTC
TRBV2	TRBD2	TRBJ2-1	NA	CASSEEGLALNEQFF	TGTGCCAGCAGTGAAGAAGGACTAGCTCTCAATGAGCAGTTCTTC
TRBV7-9	NA	TRBJ1-1	NA	CASSLAMDHRGAFF	TGTGCCAGCAGCTTGGCGATGGATCACCGGGGGGCTTTCTTT
TRBV19	NA	TRBJ2-7	NA	CASSPDQGSYEQYF	TGTGCCAGTAGCCCGGATCAGGGGTCCTACGAGCAGTACTTC
TRBV6-2/TRBV6-3	NA	TRBJ1-5	NA	CASSYAATDKDQPQHF	TGTGCCAGCAGTTACGCAGCCACGGACAAGGATCAGCCCCAGCATTTT
TRBV12-3/TRBV12-4	NA	TRBJ1-1	NA	CASRFVNEAFF	TGTGCCAGCAGATTCGTAAATGAAGCTTTCTTT
TRBV11-1	NA	TRBJ2-7	NA	CASSLRRVGINEQYF	TGTGCCAGCAGCCTGCGTCGGGTTGGAATCAACGAGCAGTACTTC
TRBV6-4	TRBD2	TRBJ2-1	NA	CASSPSGDFNEQFF	TGTGCCAGCAGTCCTAGCGGGGACTTTAATGAGCAGTTCTTC
TRBV3-1/TRBV3-2	NA	TRBJ2-2	NA	CASSQATRGGELFF	TGTGCCAGCAGCCAGGCCACACGGGGGGGGGAGCTGTTTTTT
TRBV6-5	NA	TRBJ1-2	few	CASSYGSTGNYGYTF	TGTGCCAGCAGTTATGGTAGTACGGGAAACTATGGCTACACCTTC
TRBV2	TRBD1	TRBJ1-1	NA	CASSEATGGNTEAFF	TGTGCCAGCAGTGAAGCGACAGGGGGGAACACTGAAGCTTTCTTT
TRBV15	NA	TRBJ2-7	few	CATSRDRQGGSYEQYF	TGTGCCACCAGCAGAGATCGACAGGGAGGTTCCTACGAGCAGTACTTC
TRBV18	NA	TRBJ1-2	NA	CASSPQRTGNYGYTF	TGTGCCAGCTCACCACAGAGGACGGGGAACTATGGCTACACCTTC
TRBV18	TRBD1	TRBJ1-2	NA	CASSPAGTGKDGYTF	TGTGCCAGCTCACCAGCCGGGACAGGGAAAGACGGCTACACCTTC
TRBV6-4	TRBD1	TRBJ2-1	NA	CASPCRDRECPYNEQFF	TGTGCCAGCCCTTGCCGGGACAGGGAATGCCCCTACAATGAGCAGTTCTTC
TRBV5-1	NA	TRBJ2-5	NA	CASSLAEGPETQYF	TGCGCCAGCAGCTTGGCCGAGGGCCCGGAGACCCAGTACTTC
TRBV2	NA	TRBJ2-3	NA	CASSARGSTDTQYF	TGTGCCAGCAGCGCACGGGGTAGCACAGATACGCAGTATTTT
TRBV5-6	NA	TRBJ2-3	NA	CASSLGVRDAADTQYF	TGTGCCAGCAGCTTGGGCGTGCGGGACGCGGCGGATACGCAGTATTTT
TRBV20-1	TRBD1	TRBJ1-2	NA	CSASYRGYGYTF	TGCAGTGCTAGTTACAGGGGCTATGGCTACACCTTC
TRBV13	NA	TRBJ2-2	NA	CASSKAAAGATGELFF	TGTGCCAGCAGCAAAGCAGCGGCAGGGGCCACCGGGGAGCTGTTTTTT
TRBV27	TRBD1	TRBJ1-1	NA	CASKPWAGGWSWEAFF	TGTGCCAGCAAACCCTGGGCAGGGGGCTGGAGTTGGGAAGCTTTCTTT
TRBV4-3	NA	TRBJ1-2	NA	CASSQDREHQFNYGYTF	TGCGCCAGCAGCCAAGACAGGGAACACCAATTTAACTATGGCTACACCTTC
TRBV5-1	TRBD2	TRBJ2-7	NA	CASSSGTSGAYEQYF	TGCGCCAGCAGCTCCGGGACTAGCGGGGCCTACGAGCAGTACTTC
TRBV7-2	TRBD1	TRBJ1-4	NA	CASSPTGAANEKLFF	TGTGCCAGCAGCCCCACAGGGGCGGCTAATGAAAAACTGTTTTTT
TRBV19	NA	TRBJ1-1	NA	CASSLPGYNTEAFF	TGTGCCAGTAGTCTCCCAGGGTATAACACTGAAGCTTTCTTT